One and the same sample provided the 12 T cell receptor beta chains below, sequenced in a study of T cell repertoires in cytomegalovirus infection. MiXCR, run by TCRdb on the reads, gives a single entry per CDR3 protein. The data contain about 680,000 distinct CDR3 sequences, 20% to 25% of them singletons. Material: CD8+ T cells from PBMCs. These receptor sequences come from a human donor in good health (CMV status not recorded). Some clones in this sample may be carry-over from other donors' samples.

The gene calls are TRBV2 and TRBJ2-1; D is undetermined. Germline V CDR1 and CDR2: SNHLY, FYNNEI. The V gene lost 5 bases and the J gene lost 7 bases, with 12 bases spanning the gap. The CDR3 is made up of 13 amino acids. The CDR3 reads CASSTESGNEQFF. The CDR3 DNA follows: TGTGCCAGCAGTACCGAGAGTGGGAATGAGCAGTTCTTC.

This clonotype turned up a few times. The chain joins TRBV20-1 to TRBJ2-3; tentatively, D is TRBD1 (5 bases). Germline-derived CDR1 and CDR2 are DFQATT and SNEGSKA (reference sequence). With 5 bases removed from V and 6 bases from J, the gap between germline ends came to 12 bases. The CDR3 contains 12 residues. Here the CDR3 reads CSAFDSVDTQYF. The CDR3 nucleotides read TGCAGTGCTTTCGACAGTGTTGATACGCAGTATTTT.

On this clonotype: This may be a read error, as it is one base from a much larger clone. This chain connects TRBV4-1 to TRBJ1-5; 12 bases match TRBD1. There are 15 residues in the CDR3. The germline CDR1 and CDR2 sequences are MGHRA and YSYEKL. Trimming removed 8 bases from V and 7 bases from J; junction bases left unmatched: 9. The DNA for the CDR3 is TGCGCCAGCGGCCCGGGACAGGGGGCTCGGCAGCCCCAGCATTTT. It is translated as CASGPGQGARQPQHF.

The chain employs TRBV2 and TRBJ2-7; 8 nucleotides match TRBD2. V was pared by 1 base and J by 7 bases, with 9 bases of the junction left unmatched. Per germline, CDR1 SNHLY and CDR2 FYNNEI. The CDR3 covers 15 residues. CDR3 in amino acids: CASSEEAGVPREQYV. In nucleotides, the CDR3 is TGTGCCAGCAGTGAAGAAGCGGGGGTCCCTCGAGAGCAGTACGTC.

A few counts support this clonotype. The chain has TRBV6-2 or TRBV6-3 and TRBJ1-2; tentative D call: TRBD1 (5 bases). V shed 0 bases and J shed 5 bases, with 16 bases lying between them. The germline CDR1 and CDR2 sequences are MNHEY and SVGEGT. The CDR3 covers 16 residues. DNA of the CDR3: TGTGCCAGCAGTTACTCGAATAGGGGACTCGAATATGGCTACACCTTC. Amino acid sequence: CASSYSNRGLEYGYTF.

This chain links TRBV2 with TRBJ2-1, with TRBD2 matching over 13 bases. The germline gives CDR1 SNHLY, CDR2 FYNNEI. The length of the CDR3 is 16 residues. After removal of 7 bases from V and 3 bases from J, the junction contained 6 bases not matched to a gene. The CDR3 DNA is TGTGCCAGCAATGGACTAGCGGGGGCCCGCTACAATGAGCAGTTCTTC. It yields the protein CASNGLAGARYNEQFF.

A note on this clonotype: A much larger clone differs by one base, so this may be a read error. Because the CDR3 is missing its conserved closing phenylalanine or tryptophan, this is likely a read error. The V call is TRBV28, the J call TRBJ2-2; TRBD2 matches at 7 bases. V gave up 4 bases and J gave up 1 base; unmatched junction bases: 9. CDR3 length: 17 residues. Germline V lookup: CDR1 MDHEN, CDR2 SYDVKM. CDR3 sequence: CASSSGMGLLNTGELFC. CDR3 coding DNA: TGTGCCAGCAGTTCCGGGATGGGACTACTGAACACCGGGGAGCTGTTTTGT.

The chain's CDR3 is CASKGRGNTEAFF. In DNA, the CDR3 is TGTGCCAGCAAGGGCAGGGGGAACACTGAAGCTTTCTTT. The chain employs TRBV6-2 or TRBV6-3 and TRBJ1-1; tentatively, D is TRBD1 (6 bases). Trimming removed 7 bases at V and 1 base at J, with 10 bases between. Per the germline V gene, CDR1 is MNHEY and CDR2 is SVGEGT. The CDR3 runs 13 residues.

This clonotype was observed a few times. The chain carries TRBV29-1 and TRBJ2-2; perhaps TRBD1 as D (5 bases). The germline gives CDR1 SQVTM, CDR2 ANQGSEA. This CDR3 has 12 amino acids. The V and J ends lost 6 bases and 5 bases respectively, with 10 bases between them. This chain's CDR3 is CSVGQGTGELFF. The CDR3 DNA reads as TGCAGCGTGGGGCAGGGAACCGGGGAGCTGTTTTTT.

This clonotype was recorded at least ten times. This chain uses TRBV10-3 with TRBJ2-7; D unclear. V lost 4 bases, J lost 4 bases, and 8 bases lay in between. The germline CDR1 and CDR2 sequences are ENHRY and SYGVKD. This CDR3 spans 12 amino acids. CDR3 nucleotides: TGTGCCATCAGTGGGGCGGATTACGAGCAGTACTTC. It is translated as CAISGADYEQYF.

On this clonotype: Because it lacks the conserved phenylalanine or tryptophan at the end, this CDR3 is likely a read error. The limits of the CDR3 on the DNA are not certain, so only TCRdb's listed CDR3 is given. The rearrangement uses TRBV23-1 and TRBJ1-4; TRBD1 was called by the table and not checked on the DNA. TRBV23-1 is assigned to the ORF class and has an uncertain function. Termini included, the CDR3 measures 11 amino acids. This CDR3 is CASSQRTGVGL.

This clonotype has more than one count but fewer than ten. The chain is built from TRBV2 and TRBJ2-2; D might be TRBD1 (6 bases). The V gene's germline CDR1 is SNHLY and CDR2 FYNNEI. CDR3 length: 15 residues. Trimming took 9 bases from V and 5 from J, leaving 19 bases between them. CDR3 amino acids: CASRGRGPVTGELFF. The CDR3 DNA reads TGTGCCAGTCGGGGCAGGGGCCCGGTTACCGGGGAGCTGTTTTTT.